Detailed here is one T cell receptor beta chain. These data are taken from a study of blood T cell repertoires in COVID-19. Study-wide background: Samples came from the United States, Italy and Spain, spanning acute and convalescent COVID-19. The analysed material was cDNA or gDNA that came from T cells, B-cell-depleted T cells, or PBMCs.

The repertoire was sequenced with immunoSEQ multiplex PCR; TCRdb's copy has only in-frame clones and lacks some. The sample includes 150,000 or so clones, 75% to 90% of them seen just once. V was shortened by 4 bases and J by 2 bases, with 6 bases between the two germline ends. The CDR3 runs 13 residues. CDR1 KGHDR and CDR2 SFDVKD come from the germline V gene. Followed over time, Seattle patients had been enrolled while infection was active. The specimen was peripheral blood. The chain joins TRBV24-1 to TRBJ2-3; D is unclear. The receptor comes from a man aged 18 to 35 with COVID-19, enrolled during active disease. DNA for the CDR3: TGTGCCACCAGTGACCCCTACACAGATACGCAGTATTTT. Amino acid sequence: CATSDPYTDTQYF.